In its sample, the clone carrying this T cell receptor beta chain was seen a few times. Antigen unknown. The sample originates from a study of response to subunit inactivated influenza vaccine. Findings of the study overall: New T cells are recruited in small numbers by each seasonal influenza vaccination, according to the authors' suggestion.

The CDR3 consists of 16 residues. J was trimmed by 2 bases and V by 5 bases; bases with no gene match: 9. TCRdb called the RT-PCR reads again in MiXCR, with one record for every CDR3 protein. The sample records fewer than 550,000 distinct CDR3 sequences, around 25% being singletons. The clonotype originates from a man over 45 who received an inactivated influenza vaccine. Sample: CD4+ T cells sorted from PBMCs, taken roughly 5 days after vaccination. The J gene is TRBJ2-3, the V gene TRBV12-3 or TRBV12-4; 8 positions agree with TRBD2. This CDR3 reads CASSPLTSGLTDTQYF. CDR3 nucleotide sequence: TGTGCCAGCAGTCCCCTCACTAGCGGACTCACAGATACGCAGTATTTT.